This T cell receptor (beta chain) was identified during a study of CD8+ T cells in alopecia areata. For the study at large: Administration of oral tofacitinib to treated patients was at 5 to 10 mg twice daily. Treated patients' severity was scored by percentage of affected scalp area.

TCR sequencing used cDNA made by reverse transcription of extracted RNA. Sequencing used immunoSEQ multiplex PCR; TCRdb keeps in-frame clones, though not all of them. Found here are 200,000 to 250,000 clones, more than 45% of them singletons; the top ten hold 1.6%. Study observations and caveats: Tofacitinib did not eliminate many expanded lesional clones from scalp or blood.

The treatment was: oral pan-JAK inhibitor, 5-10 mg twice daily. Sorting from PBMCs produced CD4+ and CD8+ T cells. In its sample, this clone was seen once. Its specificity is unknown. Trimming left V 0 bases short and J 5 bases short, with 17 bases between. Germline values: CDR1 SGDLS, CDR2 YYNGEE. This CDR3 is built from 17 residues. The material was CD4+ T cells sorted from blood, obtained at week 4, from a patient treated with tofacitinib. This clonotype originated in a human donor with alopecia areata. The chain couples TRBV9 to TRBJ2-2; D gene uncertain. The CDR3 region has the DNA TGTGCCAGCAGCGTAGACCCTCTGGCCGGGCTGACCGGGGAGCTGTTTTTT. Translating gives CASSVDPLAGLTGELFF.